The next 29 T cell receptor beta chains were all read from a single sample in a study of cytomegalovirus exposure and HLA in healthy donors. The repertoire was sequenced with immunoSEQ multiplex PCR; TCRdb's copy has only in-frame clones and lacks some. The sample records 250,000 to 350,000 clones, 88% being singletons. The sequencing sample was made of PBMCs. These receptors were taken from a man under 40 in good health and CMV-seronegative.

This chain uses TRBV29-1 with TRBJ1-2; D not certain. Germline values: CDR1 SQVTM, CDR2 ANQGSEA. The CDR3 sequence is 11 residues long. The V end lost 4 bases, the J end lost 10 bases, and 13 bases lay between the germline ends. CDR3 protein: CSVGSGRNYTF. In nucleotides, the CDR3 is TGCAGCGTTGGGTCGGGTCGTAACTACACCTTC.

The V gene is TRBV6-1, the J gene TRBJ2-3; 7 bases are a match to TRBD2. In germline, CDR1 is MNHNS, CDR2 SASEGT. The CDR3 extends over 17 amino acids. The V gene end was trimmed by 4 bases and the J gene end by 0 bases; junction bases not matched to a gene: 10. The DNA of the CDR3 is TGTGCCAGCAGTGTTGGGGGGGGACGTTATAGCACAGATACGCAGTATTTT. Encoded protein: CASSVGGGRYSTDTQYF.

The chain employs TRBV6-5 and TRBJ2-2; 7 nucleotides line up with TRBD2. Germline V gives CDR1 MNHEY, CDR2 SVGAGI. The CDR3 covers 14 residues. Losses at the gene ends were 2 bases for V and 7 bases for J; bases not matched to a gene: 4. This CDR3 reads CASSYQRGGGELFF. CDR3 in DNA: TGTGCCAGCAGTTACCAGCGGGGAGGCGGGGAGCTGTTTTTT.

This CDR3 is CASSLVGDPYGYTF. Written as DNA, the CDR3 is TGTGCCAGCAGCTTGGTCGGGGATCCCTATGGCTACACCTTC. The chain employs TRBV5-8 and TRBJ1-2; no clear D gene. Germline V CDR1 and CDR2: SGHTS, YDEGEE. The ends were cut back, 0 bases at V and 4 bases at J, with 10 bases in the middle. The CDR3 spans 14 residues.

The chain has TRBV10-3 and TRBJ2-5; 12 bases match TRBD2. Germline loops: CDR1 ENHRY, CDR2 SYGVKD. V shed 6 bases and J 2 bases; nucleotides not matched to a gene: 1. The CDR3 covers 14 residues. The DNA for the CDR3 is TGTGCCATCAGGGGGACTAGCGGGCAAGAGACCCAGTACTTC. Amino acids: CAIRGTSGQETQYF.

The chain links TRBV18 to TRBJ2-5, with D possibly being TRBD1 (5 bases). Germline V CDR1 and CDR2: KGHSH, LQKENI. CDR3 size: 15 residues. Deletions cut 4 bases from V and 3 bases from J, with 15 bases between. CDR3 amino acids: CASSRKDSDKETQYF. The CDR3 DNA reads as TGTGCCAGCTCACGTAAAGACAGCGATAAAGAGACCCAGTACTTC.

The CDR3: CASSGQTGVNTEAFF. The CDR3 DNA reads TGTGCCAGCAGTGGCCAAACAGGGGTAAACACTGAAGCTTTCTTT. The chain links TRBV6-4 to TRBJ1-1; 7 nucleotides match TRBD1. Germline trimming cut 4 bases from V and 2 bases from J; bases unmatched to any gene: 7. CDR3 length equals 15 residues. Germline V gene data show CDR1 as MRHNA and CDR2 as SNTAGT.

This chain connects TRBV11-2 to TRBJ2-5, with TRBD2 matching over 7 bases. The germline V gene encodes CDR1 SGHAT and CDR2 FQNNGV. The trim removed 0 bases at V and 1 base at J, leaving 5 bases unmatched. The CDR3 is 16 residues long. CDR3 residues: CASSLDEAGIQETQYF. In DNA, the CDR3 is TGTGCCAGCAGCTTAGATGAAGCGGGAATCCAAGAGACCCAGTACTTC.

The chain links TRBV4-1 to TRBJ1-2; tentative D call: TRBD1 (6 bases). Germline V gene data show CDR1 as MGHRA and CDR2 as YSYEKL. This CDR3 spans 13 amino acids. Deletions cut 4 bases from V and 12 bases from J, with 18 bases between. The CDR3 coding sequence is TGCGCCAGCAGCCGGGACTATACAGGGACGCACACCTTC. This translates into CASSRDYTGTHTF.

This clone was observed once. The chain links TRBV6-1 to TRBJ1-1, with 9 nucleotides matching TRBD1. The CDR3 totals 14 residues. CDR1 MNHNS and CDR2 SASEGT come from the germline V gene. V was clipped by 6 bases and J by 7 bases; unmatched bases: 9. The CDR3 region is CASRVQGAVGEAFF. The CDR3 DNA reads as TGTGCCAGCAGAGTACAGGGGGCGGTGGGTGAAGCTTTCTTT.

CDR3 coding DNA: TGTGCCAGCCTACTGACAGGGGGCTCCTACAATGAGCAGTTCTTC. It specifies CASLLTGGSYNEQFF. The chain joins TRBV5-6 to TRBJ2-1; 9 bases line up with TRBD1. Per germline, CDR1 SGHDT and CDR2 YYEEEE. This CDR3 has 15 residues. V trimming: 7 bases; J trimming: 0 bases; junction bases outside the gene matches: 5.

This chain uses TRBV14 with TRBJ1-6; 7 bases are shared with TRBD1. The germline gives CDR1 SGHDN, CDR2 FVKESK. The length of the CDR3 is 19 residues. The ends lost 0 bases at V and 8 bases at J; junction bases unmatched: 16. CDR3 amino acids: CASSQDLVGNLGGYSPLHF. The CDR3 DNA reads TGTGCCAGCAGCCAAGATCTTGTAGGGAACTTAGGGGGCTATTCACCCCTCCACTTT.

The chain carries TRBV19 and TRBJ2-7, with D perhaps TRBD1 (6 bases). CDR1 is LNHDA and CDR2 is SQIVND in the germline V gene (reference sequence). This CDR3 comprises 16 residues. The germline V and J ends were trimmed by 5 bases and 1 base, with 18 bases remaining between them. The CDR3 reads CASSRTGMTGSYEQYF. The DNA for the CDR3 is TGTGCCAGTAGTCGCACCGGTATGACAGGTTCCTACGAGCAGTACTTC. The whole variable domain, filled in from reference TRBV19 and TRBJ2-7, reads DGGITQSPKYLFRKEGQNVTLSCEQNLNHDAMYWYRQDPGQGLRLIYYSQIVNDFQKGDIAEGYSVSREKKESFPLTVTSAQKNPTAFYLCASSRTGMTGSYEQYFGPGTRLTVT.

The CDR3 region has the DNA TGTGCCAGCAGCGACGGACATAACACTGAAGCTTTCTTT. It is translated as CASSDGHNTEAFF. V gene TRBV7-9 combines with J gene TRBJ1-1, with D maybe TRBD1 (5 bases). V was pared by 5 bases and J by 2 bases, with 9 bases between. The CDR3 is 13 amino acids. Germline V lookup: CDR1 SEHNR, CDR2 FQNEAQ (reference sequence).

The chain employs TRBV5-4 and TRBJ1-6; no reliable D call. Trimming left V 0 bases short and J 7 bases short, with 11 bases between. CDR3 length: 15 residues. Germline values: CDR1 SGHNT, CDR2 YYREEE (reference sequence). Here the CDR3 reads CASSLGERMNSPLHF. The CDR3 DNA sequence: TGTGCCAGCAGCTTGGGGGAGCGTATGAATTCACCCCTCCACTTT.

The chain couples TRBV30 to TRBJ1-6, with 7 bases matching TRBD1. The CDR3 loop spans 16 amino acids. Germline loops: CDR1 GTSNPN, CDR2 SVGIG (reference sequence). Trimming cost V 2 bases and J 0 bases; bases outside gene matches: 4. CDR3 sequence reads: CAWSLQGVSYNSPLHF. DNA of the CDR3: TGTGCCTGGAGTCTCCAGGGGGTCTCCTATAATTCACCCCTCCACTTT.

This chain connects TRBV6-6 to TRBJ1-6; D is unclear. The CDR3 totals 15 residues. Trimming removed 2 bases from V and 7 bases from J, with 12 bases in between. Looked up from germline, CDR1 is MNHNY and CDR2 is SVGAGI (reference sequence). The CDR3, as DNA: TGTGCCAGCAGTTACGAGGCAGCATACAATTCACCCCTCCACTTT. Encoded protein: CASSYEAAYNSPLHF.

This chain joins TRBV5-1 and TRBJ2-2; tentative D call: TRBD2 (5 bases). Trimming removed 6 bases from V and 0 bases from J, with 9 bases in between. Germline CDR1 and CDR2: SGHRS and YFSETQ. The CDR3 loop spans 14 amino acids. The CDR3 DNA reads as TGCGCCAGCAAGAGCGGTACGAACACCGGGGAGCTGTTTTTT. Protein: CASKSGTNTGELFF.

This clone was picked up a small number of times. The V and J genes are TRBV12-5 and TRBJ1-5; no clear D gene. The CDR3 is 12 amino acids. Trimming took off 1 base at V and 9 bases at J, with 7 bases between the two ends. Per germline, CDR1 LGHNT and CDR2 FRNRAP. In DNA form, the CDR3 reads TGTGCTAGTGGTTTGGCGAGTGGGCCCCAGCATTTT. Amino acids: CASGLASGPQHF.

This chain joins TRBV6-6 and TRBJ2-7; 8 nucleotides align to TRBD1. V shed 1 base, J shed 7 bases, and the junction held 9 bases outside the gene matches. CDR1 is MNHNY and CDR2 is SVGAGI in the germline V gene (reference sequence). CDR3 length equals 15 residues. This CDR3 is CASSYLDRVAGEQYF. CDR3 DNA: TGTGCCAGCAGTTACTTGGACAGGGTTGCGGGAGAGCAGTACTTC.

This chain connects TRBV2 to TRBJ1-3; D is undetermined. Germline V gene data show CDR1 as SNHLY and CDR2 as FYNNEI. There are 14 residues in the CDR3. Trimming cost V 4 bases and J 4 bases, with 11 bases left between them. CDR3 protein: CASSADIRGNTIYF. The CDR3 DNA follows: TGTGCCAGCAGTGCTGACATCAGGGGAAACACCATATATTTT.

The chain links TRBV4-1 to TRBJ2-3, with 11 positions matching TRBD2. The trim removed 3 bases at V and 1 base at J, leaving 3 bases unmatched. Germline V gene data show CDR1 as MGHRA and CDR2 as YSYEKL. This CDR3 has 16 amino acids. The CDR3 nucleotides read TGCGCCAGCAGCCATACGACTAGCGGGGGCACAGATACGCAGTATTTT. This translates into CASSHTTSGGTDTQYF.

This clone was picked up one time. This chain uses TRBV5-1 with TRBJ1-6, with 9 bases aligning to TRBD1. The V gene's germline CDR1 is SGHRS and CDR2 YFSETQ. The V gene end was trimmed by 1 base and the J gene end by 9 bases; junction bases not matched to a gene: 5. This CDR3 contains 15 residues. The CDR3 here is CASSLTGGAGSPLHF. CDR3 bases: TGCGCCAGCAGCTTGACAGGGGGCGCAGGTTCACCCCTCCACTTT.

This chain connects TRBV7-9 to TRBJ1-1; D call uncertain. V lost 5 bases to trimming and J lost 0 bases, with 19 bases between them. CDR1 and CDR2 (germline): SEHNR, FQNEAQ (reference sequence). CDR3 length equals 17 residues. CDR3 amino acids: CASSPARTGSMNTEAFF. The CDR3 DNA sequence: TGTGCCAGCAGCCCCGCTAGGACGGGAAGCATGAACACTGAAGCTTTCTTT. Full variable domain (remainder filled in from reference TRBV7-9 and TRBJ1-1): DTGVSQNPRHKITKRGQNVTFRCDPISEHNRLYWYRQTLGQGPEFLTYFQNEAQLEKSRLLSDRFSAERPKGSFSTLEIQRTEQGDSAMYLCASSPARTGSMNTEAFFGQGTRLTVV.

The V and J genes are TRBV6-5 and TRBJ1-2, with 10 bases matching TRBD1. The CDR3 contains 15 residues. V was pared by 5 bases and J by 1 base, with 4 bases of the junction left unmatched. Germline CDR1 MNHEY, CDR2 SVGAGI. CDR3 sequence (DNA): TGTGCCAGCAGTCTCGGGACAGGGGTTAACTATGGCTACACCTTC. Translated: CASSLGTGVNYGYTF.

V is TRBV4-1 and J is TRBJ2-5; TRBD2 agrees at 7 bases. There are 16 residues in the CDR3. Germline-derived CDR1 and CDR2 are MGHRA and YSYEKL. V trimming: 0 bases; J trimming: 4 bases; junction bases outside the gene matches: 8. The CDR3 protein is CASSQDRLARRETQYF. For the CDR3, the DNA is TGCGCCAGCAGCCAAGATAGACTAGCAAGGCGAGAGACCCAGTACTTC.

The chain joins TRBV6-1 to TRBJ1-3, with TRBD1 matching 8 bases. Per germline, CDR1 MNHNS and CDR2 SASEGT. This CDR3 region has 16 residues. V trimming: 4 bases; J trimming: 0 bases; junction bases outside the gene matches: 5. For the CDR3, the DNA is TGTGCCAGCAGTGCGACAGGGGTTCTCTCTGGAAACACCATATATTTT. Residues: CASSATGVLSGNTIYF.

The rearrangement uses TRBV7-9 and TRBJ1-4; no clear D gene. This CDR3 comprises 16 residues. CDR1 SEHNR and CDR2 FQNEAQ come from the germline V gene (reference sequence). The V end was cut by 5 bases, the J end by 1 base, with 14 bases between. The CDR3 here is CASSPSQTITNEKLFF. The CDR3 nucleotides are TGTGCCAGCAGCCCATCCCAAACAATAACTAATGAAAAACTGTTTTTT.

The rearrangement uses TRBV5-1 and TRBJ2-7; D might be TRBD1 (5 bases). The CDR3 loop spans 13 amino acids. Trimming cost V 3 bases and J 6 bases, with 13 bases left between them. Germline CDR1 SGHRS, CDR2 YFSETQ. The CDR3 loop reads CASSSTGQGEQYF. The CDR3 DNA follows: TGCGCCAGCAGCTCAACAGGACAAGGCGAGCAGTACTTC.